The 26 T cell receptor beta chains listed next were all sequenced from one sample in a study of cytomegalovirus exposure and HLA in healthy donors. Amplification used 60 Vbeta primers and 13 Jbeta primers. This table comes from immunoSEQ multiplex PCR, and its TCRdb copy is limited to in-frame clones, with some not included. The sample contains under 200,000 clones, 75% to 85% of which appear only once. Sequences were obtained from PBMCs. These receptors all stem from a woman between 18 and 30 years old in good health and CMV-seronegative.

The chain uses TRBV11-2 and TRBJ1-1; 7 bases are a match to TRBD1. The CDR3 loop spans 15 amino acids. Germline assignment: CDR1 SGHAT and CDR2 FQNNGV. The V segment lost 3 bases and the J segment 5 bases; nucleotides outside the gene matches: 9. CDR3 in amino acids: CASSFTDLTGTEAFF. The CDR3 nucleotides are TGTGCCAGCAGCTTTACGGACTTGACAGGGACTGAAGCTTTCTTT.

The chain couples TRBV5-4 to TRBJ2-3; D is perhaps TRBD2 (5 bases). CDR3 size: 16 residues. Germline V lookup: CDR1 SGHNT, CDR2 YYREEE (reference sequence). Trimming took 2 bases from V and 0 from J, leaving 13 bases between them. CDR3: CASSLVSALSTDTQYF. The CDR3 coding sequence is TGTGCCAGCAGCTTAGTTAGCGCCCTTAGCACAGATACGCAGTATTTT.

This chain joins TRBV12-5 and TRBJ1-2; possible D gene TRBD1, 6 bases. Trimming left V 2 bases short and J 8 bases short, with 18 bases between. CDR1 is LGHNT, CDR2 FRNRAP, per germline. The CDR3 is made up of 15 amino acids. The CDR3 region has the DNA TGTGCTAGTGGTTTGAGTAGGGGGGGCGCGGAAGGCTACACCTTC. Translation: CASGLSRGGAEGYTF. The whole variable domain, remainder taken from reference TRBV12-5 and TRBJ1-2, is DARVTQTPRHKVTEMGQEVTMRCQPILGHNTVFWYRQTMMQGLELLAYFRNRAPLDDSGMPKDRFSAEMPDATLATLKIQPSEPRDSAVYFCASGLSRGGAEGYTFGSGTRLTVV.

This clone was detected a few times. This chain connects TRBV5-4 to TRBJ1-1, with D unclear. Trimming stripped 0 bases from V and 0 bases from J, with 3 bases between. Germline values: CDR1 SGHNT, CDR2 YYREEE (reference sequence). The CDR3 covers 13 residues. The CDR3 DNA is TGTGCCAGCAGCTTGGGAGTGAACACTGAAGCTTTCTTT. Amino acids: CASSLGVNTEAFF. Together with reference TRBV5-4 and TRBJ1-1, the CDR3 gives the full variable domain: ETGVTQSPTHLIKTRGQQVTLRCSSQSGHNTVSWYQQALGQGPQFIFQYYREEENGRGNFPPRFSGLQFPNYSSELNVNALELDDSALYLCASSLGVNTEAFFGQGTRLTVV.

This clone was detected only a few times. The chain links TRBV6-1 to TRBJ2-1, with TRBD1 identical over 11 bases. The CDR3 runs 15 residues. Germline assignment: CDR1 MNHNS and CDR2 SASEGT. J lost 10 bases, V lost 5 bases, and 10 bases had no gene match. CDR3 in DNA: TGTGCCAGCAGTCAGGGACAGGGGGTGGGTAAAGAGCAGTTCTTC. Protein: CASSQGQGVGKEQFF.

Only one count was recorded for this clone. V and J are TRBV4-1 and TRBJ2-2; 10 nucleotides align to TRBD1. The V and J ends lost 4 bases and 3 bases, in that order; junction bases with no gene match: 2. The CDR3 covers 15 residues. Germline-derived CDR1 and CDR2 are MGHRA and YSYEKL. As DNA, the CDR3 is TGCGCCAGCAGCCGGGACAGGGGTTACACCGGGGAGCTGTTTTTT. Encoded protein: CASSRDRGYTGELFF.

The chain couples TRBV6-5 to TRBJ1-4; a weak D match, TRBD1 (5 bases). The CDR3 totals 12 residues. CDR1 is MNHEY, CDR2 SVGAGI, per germline. V shed 10 bases and J shed 8 bases, with 14 bases lying between them. The CDR3 is CATGGGREKLFF. In DNA, the CDR3 is TGTGCCACCGGGGGGGGGAGGGAAAAACTGTTTTTT.

With regard to this clone: The junction departs from the called germline gene at one end, perhaps through a read error. Other DNA variants within this sample encode the same CDR3. The J gene is TRBJ1-1, the V gene TRBV7-9; D gene ambiguous. The CDR3 consists of 12 residues. The germline V gene encodes CDR1 SEHNR and CDR2 FQNEAQ (reference sequence). The CDR3 reads CSSSLGGREAFF. CDR3 DNA sequence: TGTTCCAGCAGCTTAGGAGGAAGGGAAGCTTTCTTT.

V and J are TRBV25-1 and TRBJ2-3, with D maybe TRBD1 (6 bases). The CDR3 loop spans 15 amino acids. CDR1 and CDR2 from the germline V gene are MGHDK and SYGVNS. V lost 2 bases to trimming and J lost 2 bases, with 11 bases between them. The CDR3 DNA follows: TGTGCCAGCAGTGAAAAACAGGGCCCCACAGATACGCAGTATTTT. This gives the protein CASSEKQGPTDTQYF.

About this clone: The junction and the germline gene differ at one end; a read error may be behind it. The chain is built from TRBV7-6 and TRBJ2-5; 9 bases agree with TRBD1. The CDR3 length is 17 residues. Germline CDR1 is SGHVS and CDR2 is FNYEAQ. The CDR3 DNA is TGTGCCAGCAGCTCCTCTCCGACAGGGGGGAGTCAAGGGACCCAGTACTTC. Amino acids: CASSSSPTGGSQGTQYF.

The rearrangement links TRBV5-1 to TRBJ2-1, with D maybe TRBD2 (6 bases). This CDR3 comprises 13 residues. Germline CDR1 is SGHRS and CDR2 is YFSETQ. Deletions cut 7 bases from V and 7 bases from J, with 15 bases between. CDR3: CASREAGGNEQFF. CDR3 DNA: TGCGCCAGCCGCGAAGCTGGAGGGAATGAGCAGTTCTTC.

There are a few counts of this clone. The rearrangement uses TRBV11-2 and TRBJ1-2; 8 bases agree with TRBD1. This CDR3 has 15 amino acids. Germline CDR1 reads SGHAT; CDR2 reads FQNNGV. V lost 6 bases and J lost 7; bases outside the gene matches: 13. In nucleotides, the CDR3 is TGTGCCAGCAGTCTCACAGGGGGAGAAGGACGTGGCTACACCTTC. Its protein product is CASSLTGGEGRGYTF. Together with reference TRBV11-2 and TRBJ1-2, the CDR3 gives the full variable domain: EAGVAQSPRYKIIEKRQSVAFWCNPISGHATLYWYQQILGQGPKLLIQFQNNGVVDDSQLPKDRFSAERLKGVDSTLKIQPAKLEDSAVYLCASSLTGGEGRGYTFGSGTRLTVV.

V is TRBV19 and J is TRBJ2-1; 9 nucleotides align to TRBD2. J gave up 1 base and V 3 bases, and 7 bases lay outside the gene matches. The CDR3 runs to 17 residues. The germline gives CDR1 LNHDA, CDR2 SQIVND (reference sequence). In DNA form, the CDR3 reads TGTGCCAGTAGTATTGGTAGCGGGGGCGCATCCTACAATGAGCAGTTCTTC. Residues: CASSIGSGGASYNEQFF.

The CDR3 DNA reads TGTGCCAGCAGCTTATGGCGGGGCTCCTCCTACGAGCAGTACTTC. Its protein is CASSLWRGSSYEQYF. The chain employs TRBV7-8 and TRBJ2-7; the D gene is possibly TRBD2 (6 bases). Germline lookup yields CDR1 SGHVS and CDR2 FQNEAQ. With 2 bases removed from V and 0 bases from J, the gap between germline ends came to 11 bases. The CDR3 has 15 residues.

This CDR3 is CASSSKARGSSYEQYF. CDR3 nucleotide sequence: TGCGCCAGCAGCTCAAAGGCGCGGGGGAGTAGCTACGAGCAGTACTTC. V gene TRBV5-1 combines with J gene TRBJ2-7; 7 positions match TRBD2. J lost 3 bases, V lost 3 bases, and 12 bases had no gene match. CDR3 length: 16 residues. Germline V gives CDR1 SGHRS, CDR2 YFSETQ.

The V gene is TRBV11-1, the J gene TRBJ2-7; 7 bases are a match to TRBD1. V shed 5 bases, J shed 2 bases, and the junction held 6 bases outside the gene matches. Per the germline V gene, CDR1 is SGHAT and CDR2 is FQDESV (reference sequence). This CDR3 is built from 14 residues. The CDR3 bases are TGTGCCAGCAGCCAAGGGGACAGAGCCTACGAGCAGTACTTC. This gives the protein CASSQGDRAYEQYF.

The CDR3 nucleotides are TGTGCCAGTAGTATCGTGTTGGACAGGGGGCAAGGCTACACCTTC. It codes for CASSIVLDRGQGYTF. This chain uses TRBV19 with TRBJ1-2; TRBD1 aligns across 11 bases. This CDR3 spans 15 amino acids. Per germline, CDR1 LNHDA and CDR2 SQIVND (reference sequence). Trimming removed 3 bases from V and 8 bases from J; junction bases left unmatched: 8.

The chain recombines TRBV7-8 with TRBJ2-3, with 8 nucleotides matching TRBD1. The germline V gene encodes CDR1 SGHVS and CDR2 FQNEAQ. J gave up 2 bases and V 3 bases, and 7 bases lay outside the gene matches. The CDR3 has 16 amino acids. CDR3 bases: TGTGCCAGCAGCTTCTCAGGGGGCGCTTCCACAGATACGCAGTATTTT. Protein: CASSFSGGASTDTQYF.

This clone was recorded a few times. This rearrangement joins TRBV4-2 to TRBJ2-2, with D possibly being TRBD2 (6 bases). This CDR3 is 17 amino acids long. V was pared by 3 bases and J by 1 base, with 15 bases between. CDR1 is LGHNA and CDR2 is YNFKEQ in the germline V gene. Here the CDR3 DNA reads TGTGCCAGCAGCCACCCCGGGGGTAGCCGGAACACCGGGGAGCTGTTTTTT. Amino acid sequence: CASSHPGGSRNTGELFF.

V is TRBV5-6 and J is TRBJ2-6; TRBD2 aligns across 7 bases. The CDR3 loop spans 16 amino acids. Per the germline V gene, CDR1 is SGHDT and CDR2 is YYEEEE. V lost 0 bases and J lost 2; bases outside the gene matches: 2. CDR3 in amino acids: CASSLVGGTGANVLTF. The CDR3 coding sequence is TGTGCCAGCAGCTTGGTGGGAGGGACTGGGGCCAACGTCCTGACTTTC.

J is TRBJ2-6 and V is TRBV19; possible D gene TRBD1, 6 bases. Trimming took 4 bases from V and 0 from J, leaving 19 bases between them. This CDR3 spans 19 amino acids. CDR1 is LNHDA and CDR2 is SQIVND in the germline V gene (reference sequence). The DNA of the CDR3 is TGTGCCAGTAGTACAATTCCACAGGGCCTGGACTCTGGGGCCAACGTCCTGACTTTC. Amino acid sequence: CASSTIPQGLDSGANVLTF. Together with reference TRBV19 and TRBJ2-6, the CDR3 gives the full variable domain: DGGITQSPKYLFRKEGQNVTLSCEQNLNHDAMYWYRQDPGQGLRLIYYSQIVNDFQKGDIAEGYSVSREKKESFPLTVTSAQKNPTAFYLCASSTIPQGLDSGANVLTFGAGSRLTVL.

The chain combines TRBV5-6 with TRBJ2-2, with a weak D call TRBD1 (7 bases). V was clipped by 2 bases and J by 6 bases, with 23 bases between them. The CDR3 runs to 18 residues. The germline V gene has CDR1 SGHDT and CDR2 YYEEEE. CDR3 region: CASSLLGVGGGDAGELFF. CDR3 coding DNA: TGTGCCAGCAGCTTATTGGGGGTCGGAGGGGGCGATGCCGGGGAGCTGTTTTTT.

This clone is a singleton in its sample. This chain uses TRBV5-1 with TRBJ2-5, with D tentatively TRBD2 (5 bases). The germline gives CDR1 SGHRS, CDR2 YFSETQ. The germline V and J ends were trimmed by 5 bases and 2 bases, with 13 bases remaining between them. The CDR3 covers 14 residues. The CDR3 DNA reads as TGCGCCAGCAGATCAGCGGACTGGCAAGAGACCCAGTACTTC. Protein: CASRSADWQETQYF.

The V call is TRBV7-8, the J call TRBJ2-3; 9 bases are a match to TRBD1. V shed 5 bases, J shed 3 bases, and the junction held 9 bases outside the gene matches. Germline-derived CDR1 and CDR2 are SGHVS and FQNEAQ. The CDR3 has 16 residues. CDR3: CASSARDRELTDTQYF. In DNA form, the CDR3 reads TGTGCCAGCAGCGCCCGGGACAGGGAACTGACAGATACGCAGTATTTT.

The chain carries TRBV5-6 and TRBJ1-1, with TRBD1 identical over 7 bases. V shed 3 bases, J shed 5 bases, and the junction held 10 bases outside the gene matches. The CDR3 is 15 amino acids. From germline, CDR1 is SGHDT and CDR2 YYEEEE. The DNA for the CDR3 is TGTGCCAGCAGCTGGCGAGACCAGGGGGGAACTGAAGCTTTCTTT. Amino acids: CASSWRDQGGTEAFF. The whole variable domain, filled in from reference TRBV5-6 and TRBJ1-1, reads DAGVTQSPTHLIKTRGQQVTLRCSPKSGHDTVSWYQQALGQGPQFIFQYYEEEERQRGNFPDRFSGHQFPNYSSELNVNALLLGDSALYLCASSWRDQGGTEAFFGQGTRLTVV.

The J gene is TRBJ1-2, the V gene TRBV4-2; D gene uncertain. The germline V gene encodes CDR1 LGHNA and CDR2 YNFKEQ. The CDR3 is 15 amino acids. Between the trimmed V and J ends, which lost 0 bases and 2 bases, there was a span of 10 bases. CDR3 in amino acids: CASSQDIIRNYGYTF. The CDR3, as DNA: TGTGCCAGCAGCCAAGATATAATCAGGAACTATGGCTACACCTTC.